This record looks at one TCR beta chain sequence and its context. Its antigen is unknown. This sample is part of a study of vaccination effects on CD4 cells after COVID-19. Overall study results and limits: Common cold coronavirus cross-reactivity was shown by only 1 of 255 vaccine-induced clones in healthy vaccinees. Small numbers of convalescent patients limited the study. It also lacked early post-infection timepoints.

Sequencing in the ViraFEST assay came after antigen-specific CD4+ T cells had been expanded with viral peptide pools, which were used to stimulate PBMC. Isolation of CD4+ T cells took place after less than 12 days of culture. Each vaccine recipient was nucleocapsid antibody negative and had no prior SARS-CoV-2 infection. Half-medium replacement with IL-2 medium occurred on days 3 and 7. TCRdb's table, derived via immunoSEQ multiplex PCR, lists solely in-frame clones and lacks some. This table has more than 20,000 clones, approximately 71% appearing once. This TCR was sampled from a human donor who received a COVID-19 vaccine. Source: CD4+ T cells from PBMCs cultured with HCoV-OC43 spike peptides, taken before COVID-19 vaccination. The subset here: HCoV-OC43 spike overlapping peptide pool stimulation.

The CDR3: CASSIVQDTQYF. CDR3 nucleotide sequence: TGTGCCAGTAGTATAGTTCAAGATACGCAGTATTTT. The V and J genes are TRBV19 and TRBJ2-3; D is uncertain. The V end was cut by 1 base, the J end by 5 bases, with 4 bases between. Germline V CDR1 and CDR2: LNHDA, SQIVND (reference sequence). This CDR3 is built from 12 residues.